This TCR beta chain was profiled in a study of molecular identifiers for immune sequencing clone quantification. In this sample, this clonotype turned up many times. Trimming removed 5 bases at V and 4 bases at J, with 10 bases between. CDR1 and CDR2 (germline): MGHRA, YSYEKL. The CDR3 is made up of 13 amino acids. TCRdb re-analysed the PCR reads in MiXCR, keeping a single row per CDR3 protein. The top ten clones hold roughly 0.83% of a sample with just under 650,000 distinct CDR3 sequences, nearly 20% of them seen once. This clonotype originated in a human donor in good health. Some libraries in this study had Jurkat cell RNA spiked in. Sequencing used naive CD8+ T cells from blood, with Jurkat cell RNA spiked in. Subset specified: FACS-sorted CD8+CD4-CCR7+CD45RA+ naive T cells. This chain joins TRBV4-1 and TRBJ2-3; no firm D call. The CDR3 coding sequence is TGCGCCAGCAGCGACGGAAGTTCAGATACGCAGTATTTT. As protein: CASSDGSSDTQYF.